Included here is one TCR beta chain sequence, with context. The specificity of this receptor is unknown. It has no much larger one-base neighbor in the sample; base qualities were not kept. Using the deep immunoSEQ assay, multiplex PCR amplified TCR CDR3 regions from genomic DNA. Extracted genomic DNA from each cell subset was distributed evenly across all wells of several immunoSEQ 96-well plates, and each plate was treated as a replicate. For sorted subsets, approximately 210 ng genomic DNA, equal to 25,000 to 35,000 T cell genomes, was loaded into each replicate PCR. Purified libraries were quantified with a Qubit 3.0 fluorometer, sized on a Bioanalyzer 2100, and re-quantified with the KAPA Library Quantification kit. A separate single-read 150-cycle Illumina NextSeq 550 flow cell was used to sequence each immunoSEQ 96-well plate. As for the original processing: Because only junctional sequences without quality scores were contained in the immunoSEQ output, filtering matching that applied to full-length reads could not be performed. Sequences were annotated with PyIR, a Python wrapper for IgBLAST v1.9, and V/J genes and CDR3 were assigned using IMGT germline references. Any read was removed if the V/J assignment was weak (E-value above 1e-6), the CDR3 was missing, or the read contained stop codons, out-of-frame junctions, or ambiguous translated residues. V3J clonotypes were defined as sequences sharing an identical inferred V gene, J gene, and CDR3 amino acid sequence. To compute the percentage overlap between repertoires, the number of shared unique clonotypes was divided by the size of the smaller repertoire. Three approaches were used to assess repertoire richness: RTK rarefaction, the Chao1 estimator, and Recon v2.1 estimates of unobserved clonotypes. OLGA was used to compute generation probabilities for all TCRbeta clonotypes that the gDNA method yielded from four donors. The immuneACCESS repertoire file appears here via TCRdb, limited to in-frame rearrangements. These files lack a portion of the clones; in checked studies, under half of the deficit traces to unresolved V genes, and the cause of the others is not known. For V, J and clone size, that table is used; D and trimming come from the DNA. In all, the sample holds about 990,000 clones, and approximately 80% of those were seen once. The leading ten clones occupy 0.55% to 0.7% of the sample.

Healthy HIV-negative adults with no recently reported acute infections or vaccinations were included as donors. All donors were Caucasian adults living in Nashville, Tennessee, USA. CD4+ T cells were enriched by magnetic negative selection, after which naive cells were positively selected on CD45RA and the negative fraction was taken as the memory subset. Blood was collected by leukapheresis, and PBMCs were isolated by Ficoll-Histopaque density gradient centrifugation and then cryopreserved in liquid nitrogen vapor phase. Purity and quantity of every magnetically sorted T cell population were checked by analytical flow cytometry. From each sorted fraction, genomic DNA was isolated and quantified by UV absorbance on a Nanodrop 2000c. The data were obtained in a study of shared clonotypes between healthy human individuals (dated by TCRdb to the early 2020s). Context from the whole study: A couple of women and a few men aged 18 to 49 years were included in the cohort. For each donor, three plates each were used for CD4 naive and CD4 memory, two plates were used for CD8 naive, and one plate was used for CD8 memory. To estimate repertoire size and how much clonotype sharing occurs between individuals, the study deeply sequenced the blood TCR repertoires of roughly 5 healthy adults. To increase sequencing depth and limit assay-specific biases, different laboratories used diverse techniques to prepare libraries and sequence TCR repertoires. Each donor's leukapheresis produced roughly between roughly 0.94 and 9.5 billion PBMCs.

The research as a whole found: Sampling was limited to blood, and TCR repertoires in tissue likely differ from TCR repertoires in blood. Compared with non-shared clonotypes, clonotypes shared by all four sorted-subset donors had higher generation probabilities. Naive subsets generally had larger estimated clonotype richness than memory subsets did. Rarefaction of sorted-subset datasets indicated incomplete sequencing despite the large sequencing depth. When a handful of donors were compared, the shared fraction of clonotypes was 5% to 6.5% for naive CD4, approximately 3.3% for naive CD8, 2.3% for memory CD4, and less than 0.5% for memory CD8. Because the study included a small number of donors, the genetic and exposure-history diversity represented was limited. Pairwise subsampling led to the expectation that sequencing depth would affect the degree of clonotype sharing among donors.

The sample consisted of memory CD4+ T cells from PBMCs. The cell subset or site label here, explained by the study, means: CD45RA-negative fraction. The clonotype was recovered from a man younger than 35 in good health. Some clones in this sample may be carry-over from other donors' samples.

The bases are TGTGCCAGTAGTAGGCTAGCGGGATCCTACGAGCAGTACTTC. Its translation reads: CASSRLAGSYEQYF. The sequence links TRBV19 to TRBJ2-7; TRBD2 agrees with 9 junctional bases. The germline V and J ends show losses of 4 bases and 1 base respectively, and no gene match explains 2 bases of the junction. The CDR3 runs 14 residues from the cysteine to the phenylalanine. Kept here is only the CDR3 DNA, which spans 42 bases and is read in frame from base 1. Looking up the germline V gene (reference sequence) yields CDR1 LNHDA and CDR2 SQIVND.